The sequence of this TCR beta chain was determined in a study of neurological immune-mediated disorders. Germline-derived CDR1 and CDR2 are SGDLS and YYNGEE. Unmatched junction bases numbered 9, after V lost 4 bases and J lost 5 bases. This CDR3 is 15 amino acids long. This clonotype was detected ten times or more. Its antigen is still unknown. Study-wide points: Patients with HTLV-1-associated myelopathy had the highest level of TCR clonal expansion, whereas patients with multiple sclerosis had the lowest level, falling beneath the level found in healthy controls.

The cDNA was generated by 5'RACE with 10-nucleotide random UMIs. Via MiXCR, TCRdb re-called the 5' RACE reads, giving one row per CDR3 protein. The repertoire has about 79,000 distinct CDR3 sequences, around 14% of them found once; the top ten carry approximately 6.8%. The unsorted libraries were produced from 2 million PBMCs held at -80 C. The sequencing sample was made of PBMCs. The TCR sequence derives from a woman in her fifties or sixties in good health. The J gene is TRBJ2-1, the V gene TRBV9, with 7 nucleotides matching TRBD2. CDR3 sequence (DNA): TGTGCCAGCAGCTCACGACTAGCAACGAACAATGAGCAGTTCTTC. Protein product: CASSSRLATNNEQFF.